The 5 T cell receptor beta chains presented below share a single source sample, sequenced in a study of blood T cell repertoires in COVID-19. Clones were read by immunoSEQ multiplex PCR, and TCRdb kept only the in-frame ones, dropping some. This sample yields about 37,000 clones, of which approximately 88% are seen a single time; approximately 5.9% belongs to the top ten. The sequencing sample was made of peripheral blood. Receptor source: a human donor in a cohort sampled during active COVID-19.

This clone was observed a single time. The gene calls are TRBV2 and TRBJ2-7, with 8 bases matching TRBD1. There are 15 residues in the CDR3. The junction had 4 bases not matched to a gene; V was cut back by 3 bases and J by 0 bases. CDR1 and CDR2 from the germline V gene are SNHLY and FYNNEI. The CDR3 bases are TGTGCCAGCAGTGATCCCGGGACAGGCTCCTACGAGCAGTACTTC. It yields the protein CASSDPGTGSYEQYF.

The chain combines TRBV7-8 with TRBJ2-7; 7 bases are a match to TRBD1. Germline values: CDR1 SGHVS, CDR2 FQNEAQ. The V and J ends lost 4 bases and 3 bases, in that order; junction bases with no gene match: 9. The CDR3 length is 15 residues. The CDR3 nucleotides are TGTGCCAGCAGCTCGAGGGCGCAGGGGGTCTACGAGCAGTACTTC. Amino acid sequence: CASSSRAQGVYEQYF. Using reference TRBV7-8 and TRBJ2-7 for the parts outside the CDR3, the full variable domain is GAGVSQSPRYKVAKRGQDVALRCDPISGHVSLFWYQQALGQGPEFLTYFQNEAQLDKSGLPSDRFFAERPEGSVSTLKIQRTQQEDSAVYLCASSSRAQGVYEQYFGPGTRLTVT.

This chain connects TRBV6-6 to TRBJ1-5, with D unresolved. This CDR3 spans 12 amino acids. The germline CDR1 and CDR2 sequences are MNHNY and SVGAGI (reference sequence). The germline V and J ends were trimmed by 6 bases and 0 bases, with 3 bases remaining between them. The DNA for the CDR3 is TGTGCCAGCAGCTTTAGCAATCAGCCCCAGCATTTT. Translating gives CASSFSNQPQHF.

Concerning this clone: Within the sample, other DNA sequences also encode this same CDR3. V is TRBV9 and J is TRBJ2-1; TRBD2 matches 8 bases. V lost 2 bases, J lost 1 base, and 2 bases stayed unmatched. Looked up from germline, CDR1 is SGDLS and CDR2 is YYNGEE. The length of the CDR3 is 15 residues. CDR3 in DNA: TGTGCCAGCAGCGTTGCGGGAGGTTCCTACAATGAGCAGTTCTTC. This codes for CASSVAGGSYNEQFF.

The gene calls are TRBV7-2 and TRBJ2-7; the D gene is possibly TRBD2 (5 bases). Germline CDR1 SGHTA, CDR2 FQGNSA. The V end lost 0 bases, the J end lost 7 bases, and 16 bases lay between the germline ends. The CDR3 consists of 15 residues. CDR3 DNA: TGTGCCAGCAGCTTAGCAGGACTGGAAGGCGGAGAGCAGTACTTC. Protein product: CASSLAGLEGGEQYF.